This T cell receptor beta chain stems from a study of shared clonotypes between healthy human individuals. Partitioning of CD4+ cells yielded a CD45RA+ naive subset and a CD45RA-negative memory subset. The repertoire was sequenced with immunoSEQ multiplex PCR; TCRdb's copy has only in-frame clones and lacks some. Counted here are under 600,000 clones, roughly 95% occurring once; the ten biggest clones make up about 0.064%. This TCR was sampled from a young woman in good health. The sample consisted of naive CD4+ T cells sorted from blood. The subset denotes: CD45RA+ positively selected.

This chain's CDR3 is CSANTAGVGYNEQFF. CDR3 nucleotide sequence: TGCAGCGCTAATACAGCGGGGGTTGGCTACAATGAGCAGTTCTTC. The rearrangement uses TRBV29-1 and TRBJ2-1, with TRBD2 matching over 8 bases. With V trimmed by 7 bases and J by 3 bases, 11 bases remained unmatched. Germline assignment: CDR1 SQVTM and CDR2 ANQGSEA. The CDR3 loop spans 15 amino acids.